Following are 10 T cell receptor beta chains from one sample sequenced in a study of shared clonotypes between healthy human individuals. Naive-designated CD8 cells lacked CD45RO, were positively enriched for CCR7, and omitted terminally differentiated effector memory CD45RA+ cells. This table comes from immunoSEQ multiplex PCR, and its TCRdb copy is limited to in-frame clones, with some not included. The sample records about 2.2 million clones, roughly 91% being singletons. The sample comprised naive CD8+ T cells from PBMCs. The receptors shown here come from a man younger than 30 in good health. Some clones in this sample may be carry-over from other donors' samples.

V usage is TRBV7-2 and J usage is TRBJ2-7; 7 bases agree with TRBD1. V lost 5 bases to trimming and J lost 7 bases; unmatched junction nucleotides: 11. The CDR3 is 14 residues long. Germline V gene sequence: CDR1 SGHTA, CDR2 FQGNSA. CDR3: CASSTIDRVGEQYF. As DNA, the CDR3 is TGTGCCAGCAGCACAATCGACAGGGTTGGAGAGCAGTACTTC.

The J gene is TRBJ1-4, the V gene TRBV10-3; D gene ambiguous. The CDR3 extends over 14 amino acids. Germline CDR1 is ENHRY and CDR2 is SYGVKD. The V and J ends lost 6 bases and 0 bases respectively, with 8 bases between them. The CDR3 is CAISPQATNEKLFF. For the CDR3, the DNA is TGTGCCATCAGCCCCCAGGCAACTAATGAAAAACTGTTTTTT.

V usage is TRBV7-9 and J usage is TRBJ2-2; 7 bases match TRBD2. Germline V gene sequence: CDR1 SEHNR, CDR2 FQNEAQ (reference sequence). The trim removed 5 bases at V and 1 base at J, leaving 7 bases unmatched. The CDR3 spans 16 residues. The CDR3 nucleotides read TGTGCCAGCAGCCCCCTTGAGCGGGGGAACACCGGGGAGCTGTTTTTT. It specifies CASSPLERGNTGELFF.

This clone was seen once. The CDR3 reads CASSQYAISGNTIYF. The CDR3, as DNA: TGTGCCAGCAGCCAATACGCAATCTCTGGAAACACCATATATTTT. This rearrangement joins TRBV14 to TRBJ1-3; D unclear. Germline-derived CDR1 and CDR2 are SGHDN and FVKESK. This CDR3 is built from 15 residues. Trimming cost V 2 bases and J 0 bases, with 8 bases left between them. Looking up the rest from reference TRBV14 and TRBJ1-3 gives the full variable domain: EAGVTQFPSHSVIEKGQTVTLRCDPISGHDNLYWYRRVMGKEIKFLLHFVKESKQDESGMPNNRFLAERTGGTYSTLKVQPAELEDSGVYFCASSQYAISGNTIYFGEGSWLTVV.

V usage is TRBV6-1 and J usage is TRBJ2-1, with 8 bases lining up with TRBD2. V was clipped by 6 bases and J by 15 bases; unmatched bases: 16. CDR1 is MNHNS and CDR2 is SASEGT in the germline V gene. CDR3 length: 14 amino acids. CDR3 DNA sequence: TGTGCCAGCAGACGGTCCGGGAGGGCTGGGGTGTGGTTCTTC. Protein product: CASRRSGRAGVWFF.

The chain joins TRBV5-5 to TRBJ2-7, with D perhaps TRBD1 or TRBD2 (5 bases each). CDR1 SGHKS and CDR2 YYEKEE come from the germline V gene (reference sequence). The CDR3 consists of 16 residues. The germline V and J ends were trimmed by 4 bases and 3 bases, with 20 bases remaining between them. DNA of the CDR3: TGTGCCAGCAGCCTAACACCAGGGAGTGGGTACTACGAGCAGTACTTC. It yields the protein CASSLTPGSGYYEQYF.

This sequence joins TRBV18 and TRBJ1-5; D call uncertain. The V and J ends lost 2 bases and 5 bases respectively, with 13 bases between them. This CDR3 contains 15 residues. CDR1 is KGHSH, CDR2 LQKENI, per germline. Written as DNA, the CDR3 is TGTGCCAGCTCACCAATCGAGGCAGCTTATCAGCCCCAGCATTTT. It is translated as CASSPIEAAYQPQHF. The whole variable domain, filled in from reference TRBV18 and TRBJ1-5, reads NAGVMQNPRHLVRRRGQEARLRCSPMKGHSHVYWYRQLPEEGLKFMVYLQKENIIDESGMPKERFSAEFPKEGPSILRIQQVVRGDSAAYFCASSPIEAAYQPQHFGDGTRLSIL.

With respect to this clone: This CDR3 is also generated by other DNA sequences in the sample. V is TRBV28 and J is TRBJ2-1; possibly TRBD1 for D (5 bases). The CDR3 length is 14 residues. The V end was cut by 2 bases, the J end by 3 bases, with 8 bases between. The germline V gene encodes CDR1 MDHEN and CDR2 SYDVKM. The CDR3 spells CASSLAGYYNEQFF. As DNA, the CDR3 is TGTGCCAGCAGTTTAGCAGGGTACTACAATGAGCAGTTCTTC. Supplemented by reference TRBV28 and TRBJ2-1, the full variable domain reads DVKVTQSSRYLVKRTGEKVFLECVQDMDHENMFWYRQDPGLGLRLIYFSYDVKMKEKGDIPEGYSVSREKKERFSLILESASTNQTSMYLCASSLAGYYNEQFFGPGTRLTVL.

This clone was counted between two and nine times. This chain uses TRBV11-2 with TRBJ1-5; 9 bases are shared with TRBD1. Looked up from germline, CDR1 is SGHAT and CDR2 is FQNNGV. The CDR3 is 15 amino acids. V gave up 5 bases and J gave up 4 bases; unmatched junction bases: 6. As DNA, the CDR3 is TGTGCCAGCAGCGAGGACAGGGGACGAAATCAGCCCCAGCATTTT. It translates to CASSEDRGRNQPQHF.

The chain carries TRBV28 and TRBJ1-5; TRBD1 might be the D (6 bases). V was cut by 1 base and J by 2 bases, with 15 bases left in between. This CDR3 spans 17 amino acids. Germline V gives CDR1 MDHEN, CDR2 SYDVKM. The CDR3 region has the DNA TGTGCCAGCAGTTTATTAGGGGGGCGCATGGGCAATCAGCCCCAGCATTTT. Its protein product is CASSLLGGRMGNQPQHF.